The rows below give T cell receptor beta chains drawn from one sample of a study of OX40 agonist ivuxolimab in advanced cancers. Measured with immunoSEQ multiplex PCR; TCRdb has only the in-frame clones, and not every one. This table holds some 89,000 clones, around 84% found once. Sequencing used CD4+ or CD8+ T cells sorted from blood, obtained in a trial of the OX40 agonist ivuxolimab. The receptors stem from an adult with an advanced solid tumor such as melanoma, head and neck, liver or kidney cancer. Both conserved end residues are part of each CDR3. Fields, in order: V gene, clone size, J gene, D gene, CDR3 protein, CDR3 DNA. The D gene is left open where the match is weak. Clone size appears in some rows only: once, few, many, or a class for an expanded clone.

TRBV19	few	TRBJ1-6	-	CASSLQENPNSPLHF	TGTGCCAGTAGCCTACAGGAAAATCCCAATTCACCCCTCCACTTT
TRBV18	-	TRBJ1-5	-	CASRPDSNQPQHF	TGTGCCAGCCGGCCCGATAGCAATCAGCCCCAGCATTTT
TRBV2	-	TRBJ1-4	TRBD1	CASSSGGAANEKLFF	TGTGCCAGCAGCTCAGGGGGCGCGGCTAATGAAAAACTGTTTTTT
TRBV6-4	-	TRBJ1-6	-	CASWSDTNSPLHF	TGTGCCAGCTGGTCGGACACAAATTCACCCCTCCACTTT
TRBV4-1	-	TRBJ1-6	-	CASSQVQKGEGSPLHF	TGCGCCAGCAGCCAAGTTCAAAAGGGAGAAGGTTCACCCCTCCACTTT
TRBV29-1	-	TRBJ1-1	TRBD1	CSVRQGMNTEAFF	TGCAGCGTTCGACAGGGGATGAACACTGAAGCTTTCTTT
TRBV5-4	-	TRBJ1-2	-	CASTSPKGPYTF	TGTGCCAGCACCTCCCCGAAGGGCCCATACACCTTC
TRBV5-1	-	TRBJ1-2	TRBD1	CASSGGQVVGYTF	TGCGCCAGCAGCGGAGGACAGGTAGTTGGCTACACCTTC
TRBV28	-	TRBJ2-7	TRBD2	CASSFRLAGGNYEQYF	TGTGCCAGCAGTTTCCGACTAGCGGGGGGAAACTACGAGCAGTACTTC
TRBV5-4	once	TRBJ2-2	-	CASSTGQARGTGELFF	TGTGCCAGCAGCACGGGCCAGGCCAGGGGCACCGGGGAGCTGTTTTTT
TRBV5-6	few	TRBJ2-7	TRBD1	CASSLRLTGAFGYEQYF	TGTGCCAGCAGCTTGCGTCTCACAGGGGCGTTTGGATACGAGCAGTACTTC
TRBV4-2	-	TRBJ1-3	-	CASSQDYGGLGNTIYF	TGTGCCAGCAGCCAAGATTACGGGGGCTTGGGGAACACCATATATTTT
TRBV5-1	-	TRBJ1-3	-	CASSLAAGSSGNTIYF	TGCGCCAGCAGCTTGGCCGCCGGGAGCTCTGGAAACACCATATATTTT
TRBV4-2	-	TRBJ1-4	-	CASSQEGGANEKLFF	TGTGCCAGCAGCCAAGAAGGAGGGGCTAATGAAAAACTGTTTTTT
TRBV2	-	TRBJ2-2	TRBD1	CASSGQGAAGELFF	TGTGCCAGCAGTGGACAGGGGGCTGCCGGGGAGCTGTTTTTT
TRBV9	few	TRBJ1-1	-	CASSVGAQGTEAFF	TGTGCCAGCAGCGTAGGTGCACAGGGAACTGAAGCTTTCTTT
TRBV11-2	once	TRBJ2-3	-	CASSPASGALGPQYF	TGTGCCAGCAGCCCGGCCTCCGGGGCACTTGGTCCGCAGTATTTT
TRBV5-4	-	TRBJ2-7	TRBD2	CASSLRLAVSEQYF	TGTGCCAGCAGCCTAAGACTAGCGGTAAGCGAGCAGTACTTC
TRBV5-1	-	TRBJ2-5	TRBD2	CASRPRASGGQETQYF	TGCGCCAGCAGACCCCGGGCTAGCGGAGGGCAAGAGACCCAGTACTTC
TRBV15	once	TRBJ1-4	-	CATSREYRQKLFF	TGTGCCACCAGCAGAGAGTATAGACAAAAACTGTTTTTT
TRBV28	-	TRBJ1-4	-	CASSLGRFQKLFF	TGTGCCAGCAGTTTGGGCCGGTTTCAAAAACTGTTTTTT
TRBV6-5	-	TRBJ1-1	TRBD1	CASSYQGQGRPEAFF	TGTGCCAGCAGTTACCAGGGACAGGGGCGGCCTGAAGCTTTCTTT